What follows describes a single TCR beta chain. Original analysis: Estimation of nucleated cell counts relied on the amplification of reference gene primers. Sequencing was performed with immunoSEQ multiplex PCR; in TCRdb, only in-frame clones are kept and a portion is missing. V, J and clone size reflect that table, while D and trimming were determined from the DNA. Of about 380,000 clones in the sample, 88% are singletons; the top ten hold about 1.1%. The sample comes from a study of blood T cell repertoires in COVID-19. The wider study: The study drew acute and convalescent COVID-19 samples from the United States, Italy and Spain.

Cohort assignment relied on participant-reported clinical history. Symptom resolution, clearance, or two negative PCRs marked donors in Cohort 3 as recovered. Germline loops: CDR1 SGHAT, CDR2 FQDESV (reference sequence). The CDR3 loop spans 13 amino acids. V dropped 3 bases and J dropped 4; count of bases not matched to a gene: 1. Sequenced input: PBMCs or T cells enriched from blood (not recorded which). This sequence joins TRBV11-1 and TRBJ1-2; TRBD1 matches 8 bases. The sequence was collected from a woman aged 18-29 years who had recovered from COVID-19. The CDR3 is CASSFGTGYGYTF. CDR3 in DNA: TGTGCCAGCAGCTTCGGGACAGGCTATGGCTACACCTTC.